This entry lists 14 T cell receptor beta chains sequenced from one sample in a study of T cell repertoires in cytomegalovirus infection (dated by TCRdb to about 2019). This sample was sequenced with an Illumina HiSeq 1500. TCRdb's own reprocessing of the public reads used fastp at Q25 and MiXCR and kept productive beta chains. Every entry covers one CDR3 protein and lists the most common genes and DNA from its rows. This sample is represented by around 320,000 distinct CDR3 sequences; 9.5% of them were singletons. The ten largest account for roughly 4.5% of the sample. The sample taken for sequencing was PBMCs. The receptors stem from a human donor in good health (CMV status not recorded). Some clones in this sample may be carry-over from other donors' samples.

This clonotype was seen ten or more times. The J gene is TRBJ2-5, the V gene TRBV7-3, with D unclear. The germline V gene encodes CDR1 SGHTA and CDR2 FQGTGA. The V end lost 4 bases, the J end lost 1 base, and 22 bases lay between the germline ends. CDR3 length: 18 amino acids. CDR3 loop: CASSSHGVGSPLQETQYF. The CDR3 DNA reads TGTGCCAGCAGCTCCCATGGCGTAGGCTCACCCCTCCAAGAGACCCAGTACTTC.

This clonotype was observed at least ten times. The chain couples TRBV12-3 or TRBV12-4 to TRBJ1-5; TRBD1 aligns across 10 bases. The CDR3 length is 16 residues. V gave up 6 bases and J gave up 6 bases; unmatched junction bases: 11. The CDR3 protein is CASSPSRDRGIQPQHF. The CDR3 bases are TGTGCCAGCAGCCCTTCCCGGGACAGGGGCATTCAGCCCCAGCATTTT.

This clonotype was picked up a small number of times. The rearrangement links TRBV6-8 to TRBJ2-1, with TRBD1 identical over 11 bases. The CDR3 is made up of 15 amino acids. V was pared by 6 bases and J by 2 bases, with 3 bases of the junction left unmatched. CDR1 and CDR2 from the germline V gene are MNHGY and SAAAGT. CDR3 DNA: TGTGCCAGCAGGGGGACAGGGGGTCCCTACAATGAGCAGTTCTTC. Amino acid sequence: CASRGTGGPYNEQFF.

The table lists this clonotype with many counts. The chain couples TRBV7-2 to TRBJ1-1, with D unclear. CDR1 is SGHTA, CDR2 FQGNSA, per germline. This CDR3 region has 15 residues. V lost 2 bases and J 2 bases, leaving 12 bases between the germline ends. Written as DNA, the CDR3 is TGTGCCAGCAGCTTAAACGGAGGAGTTAACACTGAAGCTTTCTTT. Translation gives CASSLNGGVNTEAFF.

The chain employs TRBV6-6 and TRBJ1-3; TRBD1 matches 8 bases. The CDR3 contains 15 residues. The V segment lost 5 bases and the J segment 3 bases; nucleotides outside the gene matches: 6. Germline CDR1 is MNHNY and CDR2 is SVGAGI (reference sequence). Here the CDR3 DNA reads TGTGCCAGCAGTCCCCCAGGGGGCCGTGGAAACACCATATATTTT. It translates to CASSPPGGRGNTIYF.

Only a few counts were recorded for this clonotype. The gene calls are TRBV6-1 and TRBJ2-7; the D is unclear. Germline V CDR1 and CDR2: MNHNS, SASEGT. The CDR3 has 15 amino acids. V shed 1 base and J shed 2 bases, with 12 bases lying between them. In nucleotides, the CDR3 is TGTGCCAGCAGTGAAGGCAGGTTCTCTACCTACGAGCAGTACTTC. Amino acid sequence: CASSEGRFSTYEQYF.

The V call is TRBV6-1, the J call TRBJ2-7, with D perhaps matching TRBD2 (6 bases). The germline V and J ends were trimmed by 5 bases and 3 bases, with 14 bases remaining between them. The V gene's germline CDR1 is MNHNS and CDR2 SASEGT. The CDR3 covers 14 residues. The CDR3 is CASSRDFTNYEQYF. In DNA, the CDR3 is TGTGCCAGCAGTCGGGACTTCACGAACTACGAGCAGTACTTC.

CDR3 in amino acids: CSAQGVRSNQPQHF. In nucleotides, the CDR3 is TGCAGTGCCCAGGGGGTGAGGAGCAATCAGCCCCAGCATTTT. V usage is TRBV20-1 and J usage is TRBJ1-5; 7 bases fit TRBD1. Germline CDR1 is DFQATT and CDR2 is SNEGSKA (reference sequence). V was pared by 6 bases and J by 1 base, with 6 bases of the junction left unmatched. This CDR3 spans 14 amino acids.

This clonotype occurred many times. The J gene is TRBJ1-2, the V gene TRBV10-3, with 7 nucleotides matching TRBD1. Germline CDR1 and CDR2: ENHRY and SYGVKD. The CDR3 totals 14 residues. Losses at the gene ends were 6 bases for V and 4 bases for J; bases not matched to a gene: 8. CDR3 bases: TGTGCCATCAGCCCACGACAGGGCCTCTATGGCTACACCTTC. Its translation: CAISPRQGLYGYTF.

V and J are TRBV3-1 and TRBJ2-1, with a possible D match to TRBD1 (5 bases). The V gene's germline CDR1 is LGHDT and CDR2 YNNKEL (reference sequence). Between the trimmed V and J ends, which lost 0 bases and 3 bases, there was a span of 12 bases. This CDR3 is built from 16 residues. In DNA form, the CDR3 reads TGTGCCAGCAGCCAAGATATGGCAGGGTTCTACAATGAGCAGTTCTTC. It is translated as CASSQDMAGFYNEQFF.

This clonotype was observed at least ten times. V gene TRBV7-9 combines with J gene TRBJ2-5; D gene unclear. The germline CDR1 and CDR2 sequences are SEHNR and FQNEAQ (reference sequence). The ends were cut back, 4 bases at V and 5 bases at J, with 14 bases in the middle. The CDR3 has 14 amino acids. The CDR3 region has the DNA TGTGCCAGCAGCTCAGGTGGGGTCAGGGAGACCCAGTACTTC. It encodes CASSSGGVRETQYF.

This clonotype was counted at least ten times. The genes are TRBV7-9 and TRBJ2-2; D gene ambiguous. The germline V and J ends were trimmed by 1 base and 4 bases, with 4 bases remaining between them. The CDR3 spans 13 residues. Germline V gives CDR1 SEHNR, CDR2 FQNEAQ (reference sequence). The CDR3 DNA reads TGTGCCAGCAGCTTAGAAGGCACCGGGGAGCTGTTTTTT. Amino acids: CASSLEGTGELFF.

The V and J genes are TRBV20-1 and TRBJ2-7; D remains unclear. CDR1 is DFQATT, CDR2 SNEGSKA, per germline (reference sequence). Between the trimmed V and J ends, which lost 7 bases and 4 bases, there was a span of 14 bases. This CDR3 has 12 amino acids. CDR3 loop: CSGQGSGYEQYF. The CDR3 DNA follows: TGCAGTGGTCAAGGGTCCGGGTACGAGCAGTACTTC.

This rearrangement joins TRBV5-4 to TRBJ2-1, with 7 bases identical to TRBD2. The V gene end was trimmed by 9 bases and the J gene end by 9 bases; junction bases not matched to a gene: 18. Germline V CDR1 and CDR2: SGHNT, YYREEE (reference sequence). The CDR3 runs 15 residues. CDR3 in DNA: TGTGCCATCCCCGACAGAGGGAGGGCCGACGGTGAGCAGTTCTTC. It encodes CAIPDRGRADGEQFF.